This T cell receptor beta chain was obtained from a study of cytomegalovirus exposure and HLA in healthy donors. Study as a whole: Among the roughly 400 donors who were genotyped, over 70% fell in the genetic ancestry cluster that is associated with self-reported Caucasian donors. General observations from the study: Common viral pathogens were later found to be apparently linked to several of the most significant clusters. Within an earlier analysis, most TCR beta V segments proved productive either about 90% or about 30% of the time. A later analysis, which compared TCR beta chains of equal frequency, found the HLA-associated ones more clonally expanded.

CDR1 and CDR2 from the germline V gene are LNHDA and SQIVND (reference sequence). The CDR3 contains 16 residues. The V segment lost 8 bases and the J segment 2 bases; nucleotides outside the gene matches: 9. It was with 60 Vbeta and 13 Jbeta primers that the PCR ran. Method: immunoSEQ multiplex PCR; TCRdb's copy keeps in-frame clones and lacks some. The table includes 63,000 or so clones, 73% detected once. For this clone: Antigen specificity is unknown.

The clonotype comes from a man between 50 and 59 years old in good health and CMV-seronegative. This chain joins TRBV19 and TRBJ2-3; the match to TRBD2 covers 11 bases. The material sequenced was PBMCs. CDR3 amino acids: CASSQTSGAFTDTQYF. Written as DNA, the CDR3 is TGTGCCAGTTCCCAGACTAGCGGGGCTTTCACAGATACGCAGTATTTT.